The 29 T cell receptor beta chains reported below all come from one sample, sequenced in a study of early T cells in non-severe SARS-CoV-2 infection. In TCRdb, the 5' RACE reads were re-called with MiXCR into one record per CDR3 protein. The data contain 50,000 to 60,000 distinct CDR3 sequences, around 7% of them singletons. The material was whole blood, obtained at baseline. All receptors derive from an adult who was a healthcare worker with PCR-confirmed SARS-CoV-2 infection or an uninfected control (not recorded which).

The V gene is TRBV7-9, the J gene TRBJ1-2; no definite D call. This CDR3 contains 14 residues. Germline V lookup: CDR1 SEHNR, CDR2 FQNEAQ (reference sequence). The V and J ends lost 6 bases and 8 bases respectively, with 19 bases between them. In DNA, the CDR3 is TGTGCCAGCAGTCCTAATGACATAAAACGAGGCTACACCTTC. Translating it yields CASSPNDIKRGYTF.

The CDR3: CASSPQRGPTDTQYF. The CDR3 nucleotides are TGTGCCAGCAGTCCTCAGCGGGGTCCCACAGATACGCAGTATTTT. The chain combines TRBV28 with TRBJ2-3, with TRBD2 identical over 7 bases. The germline V gene encodes CDR1 MDHEN and CDR2 SYDVKM. Germline trimming cut 5 bases from V and 2 bases from J; bases unmatched to any gene: 7. The CDR3 runs 15 residues.

The table lists this clonotype with many counts. CDR3 sequence: CASSLARIHSNQPQHF. The CDR3 DNA reads TGTGCCAGCAGTTTAGCGCGTATTCATAGCAATCAGCCCCAGCATTTT. The rearrangement uses TRBV12-3 or TRBV12-4 and TRBJ1-5; D uncertain. Trimming took off 0 bases at V and 0 bases at J, with 9 bases between the two ends. The CDR3 has 16 residues.

In this sample, this clonotype turned up many times. The chain is built from TRBV2 and TRBJ1-6; TRBD1 agrees at 8 bases. V lost 6 bases and J lost 9; bases outside the gene matches: 1. CDR3 length: 12 amino acids. The germline CDR1 and CDR2 sequences are SNHLY and FYNNEI. This chain's CDR3 is CASRGTGSPLHF. The CDR3 nucleotides are TGTGCCAGCAGAGGGACAGGTTCACCCCTCCACTTT.

This clonotype was seen at least ten times. This chain's CDR3 is CASTRQVTGELFF. In nucleotides, the CDR3 is TGTGCCAGCACCCGACAGGTCACCGGGGAGCTGTTTTTT. The V call is TRBV28, the J call TRBJ2-2; possibly TRBD1 for D (6 bases). The CDR3 runs to 13 residues. V was trimmed by 7 bases and J by 4 bases, leaving 10 bases between them. Germline CDR1 MDHEN, CDR2 SYDVKM.

This clonotype was counted at least ten times. The J gene is TRBJ2-7, the V gene TRBV19; a weak D match, TRBD1 (6 bases). The germline CDR1 and CDR2 sequences are LNHDA and SQIVND (reference sequence). V dropped 5 bases and J dropped 3 bases, with 20 bases sitting between them. This CDR3 comprises 16 residues. The CDR3 sequence: CASSPPGGQAFYEQYF. In DNA form, the CDR3 reads TGTGCCAGTAGTCCCCCTGGGGGCCAAGCCTTCTACGAGCAGTACTTC.

This clonotype was picked up a small number of times. V is TRBV24-1 and J is TRBJ2-6; 7 positions agree with TRBD1. V shed 7 bases, J shed 0 bases, and the junction held 2 bases outside the gene matches. Germline values: CDR1 KGHDR, CDR2 SFDVKD. This CDR3 is built from 15 residues. The CDR3 DNA follows: TGTGCCACCAGCGCAGGGGGCTCTGGGGCCAACGTCCTGACTTTC. This encodes CATSAGGSGANVLTF.

This clonotype has ten or more counts. CDR3 nucleotide sequence: TGTGCCAGCAGCCAAGAGGTGGGGGTAGCGGGGGGCCCCCAAGAGACCCAGTACTTC. It codes for CASSQEVGVAGGPQETQYF. The chain uses TRBV4-2 and TRBJ2-5; 10 bases are a match to TRBD2. Germline-derived CDR1 and CDR2 are LGHNA and YNFKEQ. V was clipped by 0 bases and J by 1 base; unmatched bases: 11. The CDR3 length is 19 residues.

J is TRBJ2-1 and V is TRBV20-1, with 8 bases matching TRBD1. The CDR3 is 13 amino acids. In germline, CDR1 is DFQATT, CDR2 SNEGSKA (reference sequence). The V segment lost 4 bases and the J segment 8 bases; nucleotides outside the gene matches: 7. As DNA, the CDR3 is TGCAGTGCTAACACTGACAGGGGTCATGAGCAGTTCTTC. Translation: CSANTDRGHEQFF.

V gene TRBV4-3 combines with J gene TRBJ2-5; 11 nucleotides align to TRBD2. The ends lost 4 bases at V and 3 bases at J; junction bases unmatched: 4. Germline V gene data show CDR1 as LGHNA and CDR2 as YSLEER. There are 15 residues in the CDR3. The CDR3 DNA follows: TGCGCCAGCAGCCGCATACTAGCGGGGGAAGAGACCCAGTACTTC. Protein: CASSRILAGEETQYF.

CDR3 in amino acids: CASSLRAGGSGELFF. CDR3 nucleotide sequence: TGTGCCAGCAGCTTAAGAGCCGGAGGGTCCGGGGAGCTGTTTTTT. This rearrangement joins TRBV7-3 to TRBJ2-2; D possibly corresponds to TRBD2 (6 bases). V gave up 1 base and J gave up 6 bases, with 12 bases separating them. This CDR3 spans 15 amino acids. Germline V lookup: CDR1 SGHTA, CDR2 FQGTGA.

This clonotype was counted ten times or more. V usage is TRBV6-2 or TRBV6-3 and J usage is TRBJ2-1; D is undetermined. The CDR3 covers 14 residues. V was shortened by 0 bases and J by 6 bases, with 9 bases between the two germline ends. From germline, CDR1 is MNHEY and CDR2 SVGEGT. CDR3 sequence: CASSYSAGVNEQFF. CDR3 DNA: TGTGCCAGCAGTTACTCTGCCGGCGTCAATGAGCAGTTCTTC.

There are many counts of this clonotype. The chain joins TRBV7-9 to TRBJ2-1; the D is unclear. Germline V CDR1 and CDR2: SEHNR, FQNEAQ (reference sequence). Trimming took 3 bases from V and 0 from J, leaving 12 bases between them. CDR3 length: 16 residues. Here the CDR3 reads CASSFELGGSYNEQFF. In nucleotides, the CDR3 is TGTGCCAGCAGCTTCGAGTTGGGTGGCTCCTACAATGAGCAGTTCTTC.

This clonotype was seen many times. The chain is built from TRBV5-1 and TRBJ2-3, with unresolved D. Germline V gene data show CDR1 as SGHRS and CDR2 as YFSETQ. This CDR3 spans 16 amino acids. V lost 5 bases to trimming and J lost 2 bases, with 18 bases between them. The CDR3 spells CASSEQPQPHTDTQYF. The CDR3 DNA reads as TGCGCCAGCAGTGAACAGCCTCAGCCGCACACAGATACGCAGTATTTT.

This clonotype was counted at least ten times. The CDR3 DNA sequence: TGTGCCAGCAGCTTAGTGGTGGCGGGGGGGCCGTACGAGCAGTACTTC. Protein: CASSLVVAGGPYEQYF. The genes are TRBV7-2 and TRBJ2-7, with TRBD2 identical over 9 bases. Trimming cost V 1 base and J 4 bases; bases outside gene matches: 8. CDR1 is SGHTA and CDR2 is FQGNSA in the germline V gene. CDR3 length: 16 residues.

This clonotype showed up many times. CDR3 nucleotides: TGTGCCAGCAGCGGAGACTCCGGGAGTAGATCCTACAATGAGCAGTTCTTC. Encoded protein: CASSGDSGSRSYNEQFF. This chain connects TRBV5-4 to TRBJ2-1; D possibly corresponds to TRBD2 (6 bases). The CDR3 sequence is 17 residues long. V lost 4 bases and J 1 base, leaving 18 bases between the germline ends. Germline V gives CDR1 SGHNT, CDR2 YYREEE (reference sequence).

This rearrangement joins TRBV6-2 or TRBV6-3 to TRBJ1-1; tentative D call: TRBD1 (6 bases). Trimming took off 2 bases at V and 2 bases at J, with 18 bases between the two ends. The CDR3 totals 17 residues. The germline V gene encodes CDR1 MNHEY and CDR2 SVGEGT. The CDR3 DNA reads as TGTGCCAGCAGTTACCGCCGACAGGAAGGACCCAACACTGAAGCTTTCTTT. Its translation: CASSYRRQEGPNTEAFF.

This clonotype was seen at least ten times. The CDR3 DNA is TGTGCCATCAGTGAGCCGACCGGGACTAGCAATCATGAGCAGTTCTTC. Protein sequence: CAISEPTGTSNHEQFF. The chain couples TRBV10-3 to TRBJ2-1, with 9 bases identical to TRBD2. Germline CDR1 reads ENHRY; CDR2 reads SYGVKD. The CDR3 spans 16 residues. Trimming removed 2 bases from V and 8 bases from J; junction bases left unmatched: 10.

This clonotype was counted many times. The gene calls are TRBV18 and TRBJ1-5; D is possibly TRBD1 (5 bases). Germline lookup yields CDR1 KGHSH and CDR2 LQKENI. V dropped 0 bases and J dropped 7 bases, with 10 bases sitting between them. The CDR3 has 14 amino acids. The CDR3: CASSPPIEGQPQHF. The CDR3 DNA follows: TGTGCCAGCTCACCACCGATTGAGGGGCAGCCCCAGCATTTT. Full variable domain (outside the CDR3, taken from reference TRBV18 and TRBJ1-5): NAGVMQNPRHLVRRRGQEARLRCSPMKGHSHVYWYRQLPEEGLKFMVYLQKENIIDESGMPKERFSAEFPKEGPSILRIQQVVRGDSAAYFCASSPPIEGQPQHFGDGTRLSIL.

CDR3 region: CASSLVWDEQYF. CDR3 nucleotide sequence: TGTGCCAGCAGCTTAGTCTGGGACGAGCAGTACTTC. The rearrangement links TRBV7-6 to TRBJ2-7; D gene uncertain. V lost 1 base, J lost 5 bases, and 6 bases lay in between. The length of the CDR3 is 12 residues. Germline V gives CDR1 SGHVS, CDR2 FNYEAQ.

This clonotype was found many times. CDR3 in amino acids: CSAAGGPSTDTQYF. The DNA of the CDR3 is TGCAGCGCTGCTGGGGGGCCTAGCACAGATACGCAGTATTTT. The chain joins TRBV29-1 to TRBJ2-3, with D perhaps matching TRBD1 or TRBD2 (6 bases each). The CDR3 is 14 amino acids. Germline values: CDR1 SQVTM, CDR2 ANQGSEA. The germline V and J ends were trimmed by 7 bases and 0 bases, with 14 bases remaining between them.

The chain combines TRBV10-3 with TRBJ1-1; TRBD1 is a possible D gene (5 bases). V dropped 2 bases and J dropped 12 bases, with 10 bases sitting between them. This CDR3 is 11 amino acids long. Germline V gene data show CDR1 as ENHRY and CDR2 as SYGVKD. The CDR3 DNA follows: TGTGCCATCAGTGAGCGGGGGGGACCTTTCTTT. It specifies CAISERGGPFF.

This clonotype showed up many times. This rearrangement joins TRBV13 to TRBJ2-7; 8 bases fit TRBD1. The junction had 7 bases not matched to a gene; V was cut back by 5 bases and J by 4 bases. CDR3 length: 14 amino acids. The germline CDR1 and CDR2 sequences are PRHDT and FYEKMQ (reference sequence). The CDR3 nucleotides read TGTGCCAGCAGCCGAAGGACAGGGATGTACGAGCAGTACTTC. Translating gives CASSRRTGMYEQYF.

This clonotype was observed many times. The V and J genes are TRBV4-3 and TRBJ2-7; TRBD1 aligns across 7 bases. In germline, CDR1 is LGHNA, CDR2 YSLEER. This CDR3 is built from 18 residues. The V and J ends lost 0 bases and 2 bases, in that order; junction bases with no gene match: 13. CDR3 region: CASSQDLGTAGLTYEQYF. The CDR3 nucleotides read TGCGCCAGCAGCCAAGATTTAGGGACAGCAGGGCTCACCTACGAGCAGTACTTC.

V gene TRBV27 combines with J gene TRBJ2-5, with D possibly matching TRBD1 (5 bases). CDR3 length: 14 amino acids. Trimming took 4 bases from V and 6 from J, leaving 15 bases between them. From germline, CDR1 is MNHEY and CDR2 SMNVEV (reference sequence). This CDR3 is CASSYSRVRKTQYF. The CDR3 DNA sequence: TGTGCCAGCAGTTACAGCAGGGTTCGAAAGACCCAGTACTTC.

V is TRBV4-1 and J is TRBJ2-7, with 7 positions matching TRBD1. This CDR3 region has 15 residues. Germline V gives CDR1 MGHRA, CDR2 YSYEKL. J gave up 2 bases and V 3 bases, and 7 bases lay outside the gene matches. The CDR3 spells CASSQIDTGAYEQYF. As DNA, the CDR3 is TGCGCCAGCAGCCAGATCGATACAGGGGCCTACGAGCAGTACTTC.

A remark on this clonotype: The germline gene is not matched at one end of the junction; a read error may be the cause. V usage is TRBV12-3 or TRBV12-4 and J usage is TRBJ2-3; D is uncertain. The CDR3 contains 12 residues. CDR3: CTSSLSPDTQYF. The DNA for the CDR3 is TGTACCAGCAGTTTAAGCCCAGATACGCAGTATTTT.

This clonotype was observed a few times. The V call is TRBV6-6, the J call TRBJ1-6, with TRBD1 matching 7 bases. The CDR3 totals 16 residues. Germline CDR1 is MNHNY and CDR2 is SVGAGI (reference sequence). Trimming took 6 bases from V and 7 from J; bases not matched to a gene: 12. This chain's CDR3 is CASRITGARRNSPLHF. CDR3 DNA: TGTGCCAGCAGGATTACAGGGGCCCGAAGGAATTCACCCCTCCACTTT.

This clonotype was observed many times. The chain links TRBV11-2 to TRBJ2-1; 8 bases match TRBD1. The ends lost 5 bases at V and 12 bases at J; junction bases unmatched: 24. Germline CDR1 is SGHAT and CDR2 is FQNNGV. The CDR3 totals 18 residues. CDR3 amino acids: CASSSRGTGFIVKDPQFF. CDR3 nucleotide sequence: TGTGCCAGCAGCAGCCGGGGGACAGGTTTTATCGTCAAGGATCCGCAGTTCTTC.